This T cell receptor beta chain was captured by sequencing in a study of OX40 agonist ivuxolimab in advanced cancers. Study-wide context: Dose-escalation cases comprised hepatocellular carcinoma, melanoma, renal cell or head and neck cancer. Three patients had partial responses: one hepatocellular carcinoma, two cutaneous melanoma.

TCRdb's copy holds only in-frame clones and misses some; the assay was immunoSEQ multiplex PCR. The sample yields about 36,000 clones, over 65% seen once. Regarding this clone: What it binds is not known.

Study observations and caveats: CD4+ and CD8+ blood T cells expanded clonally by week 6 at 0.1 to 3.0 mg/kg.

The CDR3 is made up of 14 amino acids. V was pared by 2 bases and J by 5 bases, with 15 bases between. CDR1 is GTSNPN and CDR2 is SVGIG in the germline V gene (reference sequence). The sequence was collected from an adult with an advanced solid tumor such as melanoma, head and neck, liver or kidney cancer. The chain is built from TRBV30 and TRBJ1-2; D unresolved. Sequenced material: CD4+ or CD8+ T cells sorted from blood, taken in a trial of the OX40 agonist ivuxolimab. The CDR3, as DNA: TGTGCCTGGAGTACCTTCAGCGGAAATTATGGCTACACCTTC. Translation gives CAWSTFSGNYGYTF.